Described below is a single T cell receptor beta chain sequence and its context. Its antigen is not known. Germline CDR1 reads KGHSH; CDR2 reads LQKENI. The CDR3 has 14 amino acids. V was trimmed by 2 bases and J by 3 bases, leaving 9 bases between them. The sample originates from a study of Ad26.COV2.S vaccination and SARS-CoV-2 variants. Looking at the study overall: The COV1001 Ad26.COV2.S trial arm included the donor. In the study, Ad26.COV2.S was injected intramuscularly once, or twice 56 days apart. Study-level findings and limits: From the TCR breadth and depth analyses, total T cell responses may have been underestimated. With respect to non-spike TCR breadth, vaccine and placebo recipients were similar.

The repertoire was sequenced with immunoSEQ multiplex PCR; TCRdb's copy has only in-frame clones and lacks some. The data contain around 450,000 clones, roughly 87% of them singletons. Documented treatment: some 20 received Ad26.COV2.S at low or high dose, single or two shots; about 5 received placebo; per-sample allocation not given. Each sample was drawn 63 days after the first injection (of vaccine or placebo). Sequenced here: peripheral blood, sampled in a trial of Ad26.COV2.S vaccine versus placebo. This receptor was identified in a person between 18 and 60 years old who received the Ad26.COV2.S COVID-19 vaccine or a placebo. The V gene is TRBV18, the J gene TRBJ2-3; D possibly corresponds to TRBD1 (6 bases). The CDR3 region has the DNA TGTGCCAGCTCACCAGGACAGCATACAGATACGCAGTATTTT. Its translation is CASSPGQHTDTQYF.